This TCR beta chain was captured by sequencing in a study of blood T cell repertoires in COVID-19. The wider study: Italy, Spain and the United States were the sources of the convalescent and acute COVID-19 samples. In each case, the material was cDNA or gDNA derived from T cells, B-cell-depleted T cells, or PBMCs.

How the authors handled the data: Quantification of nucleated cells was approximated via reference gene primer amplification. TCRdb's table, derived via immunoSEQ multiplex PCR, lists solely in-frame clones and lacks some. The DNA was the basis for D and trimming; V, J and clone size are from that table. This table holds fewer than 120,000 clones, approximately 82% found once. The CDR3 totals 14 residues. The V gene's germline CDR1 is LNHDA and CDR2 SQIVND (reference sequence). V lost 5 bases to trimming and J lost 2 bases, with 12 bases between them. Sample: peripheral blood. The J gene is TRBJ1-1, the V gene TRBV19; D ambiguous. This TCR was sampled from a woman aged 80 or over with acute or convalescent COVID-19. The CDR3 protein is CASSSQPLNTEAFF. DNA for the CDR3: TGTGCCAGTAGTTCTCAACCCCTAAACACTGAAGCTTTCTTT. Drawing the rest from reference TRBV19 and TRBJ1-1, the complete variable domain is DGGITQSPKYLFRKEGQNVTLSCEQNLNHDAMYWYRQDPGQGLRLIYYSQIVNDFQKGDIAEGYSVSREKKESFPLTVTSAQKNPTAFYLCASSSQPLNTEAFFGQGTRLTVV.